The clone carrying this TCR beta chain was counted at least ten times. Its antigen is not known. This specimen belongs to a study of CD8+CD57+ T cells in acquired aplastic anemia. Study-level information: Sorted CD4+ and CD8+ cells yielded about 3.1 ug of DNA on average.

General study points: A significant difference in CD8+ Simpson's diversity between patients and controls was not found. Patients and controls had in common twenty-nine CD8+ CDR3 sequences.

V dropped 2 bases and J dropped 5; count of bases not matched to a gene: 4. In germline, CDR1 is SGHDT, CDR2 YYEEEE. The CDR3 contains 15 residues. Genomic DNA, the template, was used for profiling of the TCR beta VDJ and CDR3. MiXCR, applied by TCRdb to the reads, yields one record per CDR3 protein. Of 150,000 to 200,000 distinct CDR3 sequences detected, just under 65% appear once; the ten largest clones hold 45%. The specimen sequenced was sorted CD4+, CD8+, or CD8+CD57+ T cells (not recorded which) from PBMCs. The chain uses TRBV5-6 and TRBJ2-2, with 9 bases identical to TRBD2. The sequence came from a human donor in good health. The CDR3 region has the DNA TGTGCCAGCAGCTTTGTTAGCGGGAGTACCGGGGAGCTGTTTTTT. Residues: CASSFVSGSTGELFF.